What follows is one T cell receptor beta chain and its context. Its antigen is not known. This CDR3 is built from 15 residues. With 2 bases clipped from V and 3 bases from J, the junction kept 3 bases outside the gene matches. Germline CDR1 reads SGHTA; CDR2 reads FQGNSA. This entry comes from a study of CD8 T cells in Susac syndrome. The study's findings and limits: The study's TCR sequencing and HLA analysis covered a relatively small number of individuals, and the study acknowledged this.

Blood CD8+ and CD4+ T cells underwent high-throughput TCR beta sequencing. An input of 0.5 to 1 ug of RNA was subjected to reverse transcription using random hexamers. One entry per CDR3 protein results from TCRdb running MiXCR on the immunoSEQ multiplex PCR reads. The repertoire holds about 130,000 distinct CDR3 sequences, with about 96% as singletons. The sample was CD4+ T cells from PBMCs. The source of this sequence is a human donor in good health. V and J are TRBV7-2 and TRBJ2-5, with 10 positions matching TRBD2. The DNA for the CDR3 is TGTGCCAGCAGCTTAAAGAGCGGGAGGGAAGAGACCCAGTACTTC. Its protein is CASSLKSGREETQYF. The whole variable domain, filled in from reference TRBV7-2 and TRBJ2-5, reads GAGVSQSPSNKVTEKGKDVELRCDPISGHTALYWYRQSLGQGLEFLIYFQGNSAPDKSGLPSDRFSAERTGGSVSTLTIQRTQQEDSAVYLCASSLKSGREETQYFGPGTRLLVL.